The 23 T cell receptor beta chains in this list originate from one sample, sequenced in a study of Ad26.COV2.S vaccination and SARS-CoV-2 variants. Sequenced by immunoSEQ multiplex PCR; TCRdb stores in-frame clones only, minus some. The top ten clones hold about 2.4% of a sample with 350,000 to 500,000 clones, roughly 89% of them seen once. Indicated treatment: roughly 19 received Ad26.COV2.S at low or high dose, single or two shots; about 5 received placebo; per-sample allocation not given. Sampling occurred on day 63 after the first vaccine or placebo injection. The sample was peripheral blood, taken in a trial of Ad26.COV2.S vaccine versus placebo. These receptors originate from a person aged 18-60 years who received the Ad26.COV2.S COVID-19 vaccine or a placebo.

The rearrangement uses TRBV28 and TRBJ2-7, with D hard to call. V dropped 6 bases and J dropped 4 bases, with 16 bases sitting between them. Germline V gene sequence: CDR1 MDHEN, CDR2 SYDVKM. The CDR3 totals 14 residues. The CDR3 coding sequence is TGTGCCAGCAGCCCCACCGGCGACCTATACGAGCAGTACGTC. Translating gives CASSPTGDLYEQYV.

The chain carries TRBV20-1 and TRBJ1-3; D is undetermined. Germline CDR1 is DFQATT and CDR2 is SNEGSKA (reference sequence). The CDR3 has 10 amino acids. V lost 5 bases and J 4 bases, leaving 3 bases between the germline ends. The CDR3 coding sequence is TGCAGTGCTTTGGGAAACACCATATATTTT. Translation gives CSALGNTIYF.

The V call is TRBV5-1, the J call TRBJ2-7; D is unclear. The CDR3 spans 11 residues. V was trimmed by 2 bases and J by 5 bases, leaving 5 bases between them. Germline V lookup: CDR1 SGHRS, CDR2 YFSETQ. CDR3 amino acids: CASSFSDEQYF. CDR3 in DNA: TGCGCCAGCAGCTTCAGCGACGAGCAGTACTTC. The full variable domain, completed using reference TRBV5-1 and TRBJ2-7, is KAGVTQTPRYLIKTRGQQVTLSCSPISGHRSVSWYQQTPGQGLQFLFEYFSETQRNKGNFPGRFSGRQFSNSRSEMNVSTLELGDSALYLCASSFSDEQYFGPGTRLTVT.

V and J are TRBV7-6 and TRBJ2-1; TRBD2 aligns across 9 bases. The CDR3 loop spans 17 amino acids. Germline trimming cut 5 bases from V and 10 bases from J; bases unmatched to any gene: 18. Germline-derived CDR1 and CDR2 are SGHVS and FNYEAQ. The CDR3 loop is CASSNPLAGRLGSEQFF. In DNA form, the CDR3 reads TGTGCCAGCAGCAACCCACTAGCGGGCCGATTGGGCAGCGAGCAGTTCTTC.

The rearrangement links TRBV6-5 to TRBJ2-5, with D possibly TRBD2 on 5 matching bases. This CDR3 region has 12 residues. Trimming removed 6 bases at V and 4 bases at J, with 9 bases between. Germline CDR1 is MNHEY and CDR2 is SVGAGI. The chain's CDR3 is CASRRGRETQYF. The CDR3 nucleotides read TGTGCCAGCAGAAGAGGGCGAGAGACCCAGTACTTC.

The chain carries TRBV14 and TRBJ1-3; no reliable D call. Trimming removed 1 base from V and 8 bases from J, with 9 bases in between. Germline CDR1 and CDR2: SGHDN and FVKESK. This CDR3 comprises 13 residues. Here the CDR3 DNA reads TGTGCCAGCAGCCAAGTTGTCGGAGACACCATATATTTT. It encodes CASSQVVGDTIYF.

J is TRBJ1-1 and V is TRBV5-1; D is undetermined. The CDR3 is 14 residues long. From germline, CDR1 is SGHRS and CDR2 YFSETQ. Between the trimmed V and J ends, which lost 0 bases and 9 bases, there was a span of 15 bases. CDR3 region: CASSLDSGVIKAFF. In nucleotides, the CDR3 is TGCGCCAGCAGCTTGGATTCCGGGGTGATCAAAGCTTTCTTT.

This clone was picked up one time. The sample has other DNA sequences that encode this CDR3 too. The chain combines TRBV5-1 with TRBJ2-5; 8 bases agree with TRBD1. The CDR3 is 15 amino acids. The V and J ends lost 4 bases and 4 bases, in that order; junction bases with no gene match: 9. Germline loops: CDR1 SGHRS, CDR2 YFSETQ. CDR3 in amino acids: CASSPRDRGLETQYF. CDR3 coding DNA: TGCGCCAGCAGCCCCCGAGACAGGGGTTTAGAGACCCAGTACTTC.

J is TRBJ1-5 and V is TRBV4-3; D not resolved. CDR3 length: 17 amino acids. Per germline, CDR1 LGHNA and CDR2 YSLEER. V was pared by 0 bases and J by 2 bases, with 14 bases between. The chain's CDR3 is CASSQDLDPGGNQPQHF. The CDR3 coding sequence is TGCGCCAGCAGCCAAGATTTGGACCCTGGGGGCAATCAGCCCCAGCATTTT.

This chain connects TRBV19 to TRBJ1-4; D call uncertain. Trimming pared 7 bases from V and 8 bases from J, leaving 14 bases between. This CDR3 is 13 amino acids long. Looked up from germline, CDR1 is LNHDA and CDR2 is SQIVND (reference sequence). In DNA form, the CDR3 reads TGTGCCAGTATTGACAACGAGGAGGAAAAACTGTTTTTT. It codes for CASIDNEEEKLFF.

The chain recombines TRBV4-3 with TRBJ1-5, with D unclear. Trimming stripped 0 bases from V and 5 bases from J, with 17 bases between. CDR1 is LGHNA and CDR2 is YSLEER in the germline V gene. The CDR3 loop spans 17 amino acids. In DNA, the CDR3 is TGCGCCAGCAGCCAAGATGCGGTCAGCCGGGCGGATCAGCCCCAGCATTTT. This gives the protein CASSQDAVSRADQPQHF.

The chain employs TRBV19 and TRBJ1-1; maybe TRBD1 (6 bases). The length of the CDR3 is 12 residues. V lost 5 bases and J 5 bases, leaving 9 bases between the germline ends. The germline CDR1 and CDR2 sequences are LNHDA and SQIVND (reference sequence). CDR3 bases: TGTGCCAGTAGTTTCAGGGGAACTGAAGCTTTCTTT. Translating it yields CASSFRGTEAFF.

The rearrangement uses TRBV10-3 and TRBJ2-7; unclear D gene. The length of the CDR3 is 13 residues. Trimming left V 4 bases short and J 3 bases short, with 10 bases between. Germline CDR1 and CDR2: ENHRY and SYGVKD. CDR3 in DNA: TGTGCCATCAGTGCTCAGGTCTACTACGAGCAGTACGTC. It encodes CAISAQVYYEQYV.

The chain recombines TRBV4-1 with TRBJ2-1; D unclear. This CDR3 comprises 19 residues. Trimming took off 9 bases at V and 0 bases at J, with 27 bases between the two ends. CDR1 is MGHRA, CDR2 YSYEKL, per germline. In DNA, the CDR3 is TGCGCCAGTTCTTCTTTCCCTACCCCTGACTTCCGCTCCTACAATGAGCAGTTCTTC. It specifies CASSSFPTPDFRSYNEQFF.

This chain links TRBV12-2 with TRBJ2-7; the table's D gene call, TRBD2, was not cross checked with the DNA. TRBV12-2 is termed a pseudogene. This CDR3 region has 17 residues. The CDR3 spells CASRFLFLGVGCYEQYF. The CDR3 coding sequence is TGTGCAAGTCGCTTTCTTTTTCTCGGGGTGGGTTGTTACGAGCAGTACTTC.

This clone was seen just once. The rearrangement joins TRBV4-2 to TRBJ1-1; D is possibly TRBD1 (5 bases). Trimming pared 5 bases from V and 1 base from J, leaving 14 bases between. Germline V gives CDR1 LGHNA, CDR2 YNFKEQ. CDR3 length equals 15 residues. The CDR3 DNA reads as TGTGCCAGCAGCTTACACAGGACCCCGAACACTGAAGCTTTCTTT. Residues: CASSLHRTPNTEAFF.

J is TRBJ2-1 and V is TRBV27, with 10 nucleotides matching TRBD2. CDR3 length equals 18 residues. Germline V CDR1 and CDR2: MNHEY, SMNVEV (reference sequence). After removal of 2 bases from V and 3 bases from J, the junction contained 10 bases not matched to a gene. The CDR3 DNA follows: TGTGCCAGCAGTTTAGGGCTAGCGGGAGCCTCTGGCTACAATGAGCAGTTCTTC. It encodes CASSLGLAGASGYNEQFF.

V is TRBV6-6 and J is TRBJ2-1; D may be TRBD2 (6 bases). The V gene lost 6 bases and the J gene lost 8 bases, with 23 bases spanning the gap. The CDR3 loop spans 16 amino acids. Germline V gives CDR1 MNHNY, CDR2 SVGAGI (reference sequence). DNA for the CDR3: TGTGCCAGCAGCCATGCGGGGATAGGGGCTACATATGAGCAGTTCTTC. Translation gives CASSHAGIGATYEQFF.

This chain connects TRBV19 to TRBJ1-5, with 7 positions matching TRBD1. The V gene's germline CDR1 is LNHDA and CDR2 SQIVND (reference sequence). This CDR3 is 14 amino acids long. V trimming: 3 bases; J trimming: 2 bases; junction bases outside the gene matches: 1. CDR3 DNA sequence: TGTGCCAGTAGTATTCAGGGGGGCAATCAGCCCCAGCATTTT. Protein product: CASSIQGGNQPQHF.

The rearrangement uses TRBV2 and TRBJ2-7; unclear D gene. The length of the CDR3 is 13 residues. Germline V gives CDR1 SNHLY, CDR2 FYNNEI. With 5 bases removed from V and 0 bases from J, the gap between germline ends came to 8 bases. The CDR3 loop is CASSLAVSYEQYF. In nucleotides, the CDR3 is TGTGCCAGCAGTTTAGCAGTCTCCTACGAGCAGTACTTC.

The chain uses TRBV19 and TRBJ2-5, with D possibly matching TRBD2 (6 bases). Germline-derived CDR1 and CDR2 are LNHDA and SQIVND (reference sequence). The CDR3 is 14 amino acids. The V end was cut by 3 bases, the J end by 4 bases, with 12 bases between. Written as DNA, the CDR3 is TGTGCCAGTAGTATGATCGGGAGTGGAGAGACCCAGTACTTC. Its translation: CASSMIGSGETQYF.

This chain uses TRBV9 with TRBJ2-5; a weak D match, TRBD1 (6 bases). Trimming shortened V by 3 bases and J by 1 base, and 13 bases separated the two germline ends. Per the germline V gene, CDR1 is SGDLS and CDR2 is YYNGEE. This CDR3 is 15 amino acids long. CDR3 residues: CASSARRGFQETQYF. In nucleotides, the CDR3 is TGTGCCAGCAGCGCCCGAAGGGGGTTCCAAGAGACCCAGTACTTC. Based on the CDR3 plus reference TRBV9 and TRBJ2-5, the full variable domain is DSGVTQTPKHLITATGQRVTLRCSPRSGDLSVYWYQQSLDQGLQFLIQYYNGEERAKGNILERFSAQQFPDLHSELNLSSLELGDSALYFCASSARRGFQETQYFGPGTRLLVL.

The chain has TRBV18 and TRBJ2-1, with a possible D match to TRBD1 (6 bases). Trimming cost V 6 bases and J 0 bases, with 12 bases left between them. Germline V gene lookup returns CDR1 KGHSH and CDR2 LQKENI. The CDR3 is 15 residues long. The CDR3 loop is CASSEDRLSYNEQFF. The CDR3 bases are TGTGCCAGCTCTGAAGACAGGCTCTCCTACAATGAGCAGTTCTTC.